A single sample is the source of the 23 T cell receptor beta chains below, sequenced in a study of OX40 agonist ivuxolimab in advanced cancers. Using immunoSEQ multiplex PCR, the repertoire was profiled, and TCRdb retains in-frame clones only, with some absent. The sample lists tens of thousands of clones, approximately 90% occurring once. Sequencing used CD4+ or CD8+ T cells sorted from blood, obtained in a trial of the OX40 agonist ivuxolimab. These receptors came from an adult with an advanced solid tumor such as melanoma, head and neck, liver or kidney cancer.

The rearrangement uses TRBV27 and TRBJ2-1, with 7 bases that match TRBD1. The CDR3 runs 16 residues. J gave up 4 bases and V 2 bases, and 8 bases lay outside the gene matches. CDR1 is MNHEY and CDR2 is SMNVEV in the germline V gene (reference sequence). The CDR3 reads CASSLPAQTGYNEQFF. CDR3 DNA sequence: TGTGCCAGCAGTTTACCCGCCCAGACAGGGTACAATGAGCAGTTCTTC.

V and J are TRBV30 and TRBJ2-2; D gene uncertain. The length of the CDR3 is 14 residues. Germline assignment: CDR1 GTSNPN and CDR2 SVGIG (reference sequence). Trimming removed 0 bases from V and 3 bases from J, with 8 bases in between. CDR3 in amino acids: CAWSVSLHTGELFF. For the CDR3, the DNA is TGTGCCTGGAGTGTATCACTACACACCGGGGAGCTGTTTTTT.

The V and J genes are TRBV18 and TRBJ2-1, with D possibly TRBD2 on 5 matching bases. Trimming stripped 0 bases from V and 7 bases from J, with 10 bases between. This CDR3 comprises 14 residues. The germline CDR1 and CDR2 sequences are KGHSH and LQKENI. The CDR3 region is CASSPPTAGNEQFF. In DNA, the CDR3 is TGTGCCAGCTCACCACCGACGGCGGGTAATGAGCAGTTCTTC.

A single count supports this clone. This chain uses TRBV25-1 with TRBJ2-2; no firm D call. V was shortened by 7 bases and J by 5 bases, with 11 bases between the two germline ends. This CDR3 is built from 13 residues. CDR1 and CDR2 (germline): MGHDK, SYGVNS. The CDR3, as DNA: TGTGCCAGCAAAACCGGTGGAACCGGGGAGCTGTTTTTT. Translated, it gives CASKTGGTGELFF.

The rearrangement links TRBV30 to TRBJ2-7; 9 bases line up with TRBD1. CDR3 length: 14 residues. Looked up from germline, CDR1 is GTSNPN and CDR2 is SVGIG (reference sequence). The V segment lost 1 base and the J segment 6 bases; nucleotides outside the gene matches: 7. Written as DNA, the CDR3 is TGTGCCTGGAGTGCGGGACAGGGCTCGGGCGAGCAGTACTTC. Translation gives CAWSAGQGSGEQYF.

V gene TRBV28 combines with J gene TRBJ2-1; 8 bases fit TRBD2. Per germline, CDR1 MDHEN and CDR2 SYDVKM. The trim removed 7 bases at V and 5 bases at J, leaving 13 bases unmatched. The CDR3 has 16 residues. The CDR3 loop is CASKSLLGLADNEQFF. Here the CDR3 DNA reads TGTGCCAGCAAGTCCCTCTTAGGACTAGCCGACAATGAGCAGTTCTTC.

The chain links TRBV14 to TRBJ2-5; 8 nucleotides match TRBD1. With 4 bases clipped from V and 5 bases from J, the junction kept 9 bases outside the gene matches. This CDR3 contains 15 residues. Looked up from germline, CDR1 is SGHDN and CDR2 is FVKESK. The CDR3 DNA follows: TGTGCCAGCAGCCTCCGGGACAGGTGGCCGGAGACCCAGTACTTC. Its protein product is CASSLRDRWPETQYF.

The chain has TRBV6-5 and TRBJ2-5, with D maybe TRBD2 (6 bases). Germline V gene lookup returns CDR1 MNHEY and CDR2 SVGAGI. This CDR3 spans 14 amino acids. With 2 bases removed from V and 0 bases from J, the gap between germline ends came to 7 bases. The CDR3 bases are TGTGCCAGCAGTTACCGGGGGTACCAAGAGACCCAGTACTTC. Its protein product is CASSYRGYQETQYF.

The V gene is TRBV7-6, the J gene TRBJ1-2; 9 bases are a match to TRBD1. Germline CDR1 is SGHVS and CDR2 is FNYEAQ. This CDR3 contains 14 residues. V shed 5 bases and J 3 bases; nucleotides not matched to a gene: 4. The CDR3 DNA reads TGTGCCAGCAGCATGGGACAGGGAGACTATGGCTACACCTTC. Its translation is CASSMGQGDYGYTF.

The DNA of the CDR3 is TGTGCCAGCAGCTTATTGGTGATCGGCACAGATACGCAGTATTTT. It yields the protein CASSLLVIGTDTQYF. This rearrangement joins TRBV11-2 to TRBJ2-3; D remains unclear. The CDR3 length is 15 residues. From germline, CDR1 is SGHAT and CDR2 FQNNGV. Deletions cut 2 bases from V and 1 base from J, with 10 bases between.

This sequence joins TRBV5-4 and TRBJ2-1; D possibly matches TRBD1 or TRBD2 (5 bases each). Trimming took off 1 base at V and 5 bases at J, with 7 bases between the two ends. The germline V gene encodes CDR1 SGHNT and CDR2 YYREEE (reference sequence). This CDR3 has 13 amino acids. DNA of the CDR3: TGTGCCAGCAGCTTGAGGGGACACAATGAGCAGTTCTTC. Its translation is CASSLRGHNEQFF.

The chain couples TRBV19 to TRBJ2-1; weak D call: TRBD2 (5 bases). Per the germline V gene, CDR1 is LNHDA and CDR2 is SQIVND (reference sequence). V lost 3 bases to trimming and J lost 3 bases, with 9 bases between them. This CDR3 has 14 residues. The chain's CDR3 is CASSISADYNEQFF. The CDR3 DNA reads TGTGCCAGTAGTATTAGCGCGGACTACAATGAGCAGTTCTTC.

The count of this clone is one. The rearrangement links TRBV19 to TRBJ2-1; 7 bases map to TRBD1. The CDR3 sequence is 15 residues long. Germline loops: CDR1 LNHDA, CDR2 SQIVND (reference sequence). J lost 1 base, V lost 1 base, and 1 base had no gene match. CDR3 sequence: CASSIGQGSYNEQFF. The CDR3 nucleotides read TGTGCCAGTAGTATAGGACAGGGATCCTACAATGAGCAGTTCTTC.

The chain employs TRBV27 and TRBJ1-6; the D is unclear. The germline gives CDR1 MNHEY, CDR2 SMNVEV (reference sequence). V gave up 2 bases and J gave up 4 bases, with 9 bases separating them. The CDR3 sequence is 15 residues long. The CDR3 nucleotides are TGTGCCAGCAGTTTAACGGATCGTTATAATTCACCCCTCCACTTT. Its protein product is CASSLTDRYNSPLHF.

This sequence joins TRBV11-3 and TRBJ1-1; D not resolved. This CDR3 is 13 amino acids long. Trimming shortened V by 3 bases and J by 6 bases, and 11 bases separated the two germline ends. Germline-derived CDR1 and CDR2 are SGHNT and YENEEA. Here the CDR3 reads CASSFRVGAEAFF. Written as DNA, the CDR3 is TGTGCCAGCAGCTTTAGGGTTGGAGCTGAAGCTTTCTTT.

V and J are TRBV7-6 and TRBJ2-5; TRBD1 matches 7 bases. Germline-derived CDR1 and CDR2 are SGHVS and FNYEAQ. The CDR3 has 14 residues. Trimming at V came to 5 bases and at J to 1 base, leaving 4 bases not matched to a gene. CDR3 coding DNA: TGTGCCAGCAGCGCCTACAGGGGCCAAGAGACCCAGTACTTC. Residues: CASSAYRGQETQYF.

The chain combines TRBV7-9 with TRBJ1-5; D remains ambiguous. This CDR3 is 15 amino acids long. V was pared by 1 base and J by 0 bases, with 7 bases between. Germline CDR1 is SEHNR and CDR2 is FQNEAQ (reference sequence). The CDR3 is CASSLDRDSNQPQHF. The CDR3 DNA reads TGTGCCAGCAGCTTAGACAGAGATAGCAATCAGCCCCAGCATTTT. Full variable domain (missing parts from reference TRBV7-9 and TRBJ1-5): DTGVSQNPRHKITKRGQNVTFRCDPISEHNRLYWYRQTLGQGPEFLTYFQNEAQLEKSRLLSDRFSAERPKGSFSTLEIQRTEQGDSAMYLCASSLDRDSNQPQHFGDGTRLSIL.

CDR3 nucleotides: TGTGCCAGCAACCCCTTATTTACTAGCGGGGGGGCCAGTGAGCAGTTCTTC. It translates to CASNPLFTSGGASEQFF. V and J are TRBV27 and TRBJ2-1, with TRBD2 identical over 13 bases. CDR1 and CDR2 (germline): MNHEY, SMNVEV (reference sequence). With V trimmed by 7 bases and J by 9 bases, 15 bases remained unmatched. This CDR3 comprises 17 residues.

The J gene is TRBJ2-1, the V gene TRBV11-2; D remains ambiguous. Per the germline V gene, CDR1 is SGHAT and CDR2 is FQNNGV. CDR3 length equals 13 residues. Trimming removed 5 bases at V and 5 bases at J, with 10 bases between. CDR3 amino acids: CASSPWENNEQFF. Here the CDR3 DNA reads TGTGCCAGCAGCCCCTGGGAAAACAATGAGCAGTTCTTC.

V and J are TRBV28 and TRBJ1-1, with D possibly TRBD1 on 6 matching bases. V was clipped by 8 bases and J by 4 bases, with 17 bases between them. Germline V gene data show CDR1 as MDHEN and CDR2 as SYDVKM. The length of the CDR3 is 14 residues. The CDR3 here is CASGQITGITEAFF. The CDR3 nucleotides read TGTGCCAGCGGGCAAATAACAGGGATCACTGAAGCTTTCTTT.

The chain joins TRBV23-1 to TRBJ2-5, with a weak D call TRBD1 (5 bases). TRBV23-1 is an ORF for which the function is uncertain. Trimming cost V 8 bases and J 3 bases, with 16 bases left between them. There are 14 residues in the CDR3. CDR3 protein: CASPLGALKETQYF. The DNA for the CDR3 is TGCGCCAGCCCCCTAGGGGCCTTAAAAGAGACCCAGTACTTC.

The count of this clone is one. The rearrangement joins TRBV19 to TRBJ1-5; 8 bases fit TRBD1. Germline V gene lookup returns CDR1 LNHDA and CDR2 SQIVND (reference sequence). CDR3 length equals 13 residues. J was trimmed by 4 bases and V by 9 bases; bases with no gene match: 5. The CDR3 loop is CASRTGRNQPQHF. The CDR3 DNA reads TGTGCCAGCCGGACAGGGCGTAATCAGCCCCAGCATTTT.

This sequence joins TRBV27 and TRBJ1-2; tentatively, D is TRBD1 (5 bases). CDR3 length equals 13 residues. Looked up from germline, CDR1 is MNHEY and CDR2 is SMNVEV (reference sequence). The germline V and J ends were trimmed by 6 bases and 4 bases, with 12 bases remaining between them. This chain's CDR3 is CASSNGAFYGYTF. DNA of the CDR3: TGTGCCAGCAGCAATGGGGCTTTCTATGGCTACACCTTC.